The rows below give T cell receptor beta chains drawn from one sample of a study of T-cell reconstitution after alpha-beta-depleted transplantation in children. Via MiXCR, TCRdb re-called the PCR reads, giving one row per CDR3 protein. The sample has about 980,000 distinct CDR3 sequences, about 29% seen once. The sequencing used PBMCs, mostly from graft donor cells, collected 360 days after TCRalphabeta/CD19-depleted stem cell transplant. Receptors originate from a boy younger than two who had a stem cell transplant for SCID, so the T cells may come from the graft donor. Each CDR3 is given with its conserved first and last residue. The order of the fields is clone size, V gene, D gene, J gene, CDR3 protein, CDR3 DNA. D genes are given only for firm matches. Size tells how often a clone was seen (once, few, many) or the class of an expanded clone, and some rows leave it out.

few,TRBV20-1,TRBD2,TRBJ2-1,CSARGLAGRNEQFF,TGCAGTGCTAGAGGACTAGCGGGGAGGAATGAGCAGTTCTTC
few,TRBV20-1,TRBD2,TRBJ2-7,CSARRGAKYEQYF,TGCAGTGCCAGGCGGGGGGCGAAATACGAGCAGTACTTC
.,TRBV9,TRBD2,TRBJ2-1,CASSVERLAGGYNEQFF,TGTGCCAGCAGCGTAGAGCGGCTAGCGGGGGGTTACAATGAGCAGTTCTTC
few,TRBV12-3/TRBV12-4,.,TRBJ2-1,CASSLTSGPLNEQFF,TGTGCCAGCAGTCTCACATCGGGGCCTTTAAATGAGCAGTTCTTC
.,TRBV12-3/TRBV12-4,.,TRBJ2-7,CASSLPYGRDRTYEQYF,TGTGCCAGCAGTTTACCGTACGGAAGGGATCGGACCTACGAGCAGTACTTC
.,TRBV6-5,TRBD1,TRBJ1-2,CASSYRTGGRDGYTF,TGTGCCAGCAGTTACCGGACAGGGGGTAGAGATGGCTACACCTTC
few,TRBV5-1,.,TRBJ1-2,CASREKANYGYTF,TGCGCCAGCAGGGAGAAAGCTAACTATGGCTACACCTTC
.,TRBV4-2,TRBD2,TRBJ2-7,CASSLRLAGPGEQYF,TGTGCCAGCAGCCTCAGACTAGCGGGTCCTGGGGAGCAGTACTTC
few,TRBV6-1,.,TRBJ2-4,CASRRDRAKNIQYF,TGTGCCAGCAGAAGAGACAGGGCCAAAAACATTCAGTACTTC
few,TRBV10-3,TRBD1,TRBJ2-7,CAINDLGQGYEQYF,TGTGCCATCAATGACCTGGGACAGGGCTACGAGCAGTACTTC
few,TRBV29-1,TRBD2,TRBJ2-7,CSVELSSGGAGYPEQYF,TGCAGCGTTGAGTTGAGTAGCGGGGGGGCAGGATACCCCGAGCAGTACTTC
.,TRBV7-2,.,TRBJ2-5,CASSPDLYRRETQYF,TGTGCCAGCAGCCCGGACCTCTATCGTCGAGAGACCCAGTACTTC
.,TRBV5-1,TRBD1,TRBJ1-1,CASSRDPGQKLVNTEAFF,TGCGCCAGCAGCCGCGACCCGGGACAGAAGTTAGTGAACACTGAAGCTTTCTTT
few,TRBV3-1,.,TRBJ2-5,CASSQDSFQETQYF,TGTGCCAGCAGCCAGGACTCCTTTCAAGAGACCCAGTACTTC
few,TRBV20-1,TRBD2,TRBJ2-7,CSASPGLAGAPYEQYF,TGCAGTGCTAGCCCGGGACTAGCGGGGGCCCCCTACGAGCAGTACTTC
many,TRBV12-3/TRBV12-4,.,TRBJ2-1,CASSLMTGYNEQFF,TGTGCCAGCAGTTTAATGACCGGGTACAATGAGCAGTTCTTC
few,TRBV5-1,TRBD1,TRBJ2-7,CASSWDRVGEQYF,TGCGCCAGCAGCTGGGACAGGGTTGGCGAGCAGTACTTC
.,TRBV4-3,TRBD2,TRBJ2-3,CASSQGVLAGGLADTQYF,TGCGCCAGCAGCCAAGGAGTACTAGCGGGGGGGCTGGCAGATACGCAGTATTTT
few,TRBV27,.,TRBJ1-1,CASSSTPTRQAEAFF,TGTGCCAGCAGTTCAACTCCCACCCGACAGGCAGAAGCTTTCTTT
few,TRBV5-1,TRBD2,TRBJ2-1,CASSGRTSEDEQFF,TGCGCCAGCAGCGGGAGGACTAGCGAGGATGAGCAGTTCTTC
.,TRBV20-1,.,TRBJ2-7,CSATDRYYEQYF,TGCAGTGCTACCGACAGATACTACGAGCAGTACTTC
few,TRBV2,.,TRBJ1-3,CASSGGFSGNTIYF,TGTGCCAGCAGCGGAGGGTTCTCTGGAAACACCATATATTTT
few,TRBV27,.,TRBJ2-3,CASSKRGSTDTQYF,TGTGCCAGCAGTAAACGGGGTAGCACAGATACGCAGTATTTT
.,TRBV2,.,TRBJ2-1,CASSSLATNEQFF,TGTGCCAGCAGTTCTCTAGCGACCAATGAGCAGTTCTTC
few,TRBV12-3/TRBV12-4,.,TRBJ2-7,CASSFILRAYEQYF,TGTGCCAGCAGTTTTATCCTCAGAGCCTACGAGCAGTACTTC